Following are 2 T cell receptor beta chains from one sample sequenced in a study of long-term antiretroviral therapy in people with HIV. Running of the v3.0 immunoSEQ assay took place at survey level. Some clones are missing from TCRdb's copy, which holds only in-frame ones; the method was immunoSEQ multiplex PCR. The sample includes approximately 5,000 clones, around 80% of them seen just once. The source was unsorted PBMCs, collected 1.8 years before starting antiretroviral therapy. The receptors were sampled from a man aged 40-49 years with HIV.

In DNA form, the CDR3 reads TGTGCCTGGGACAGGGAGGATCAGCCCCAGCATTTT. Translating it yields CAWDREDQPQHF. The chain has TRBV30 and TRBJ1-5; 7 bases fit TRBD1. With V trimmed by 5 bases and J by 5 bases, 3 bases remained unmatched. This CDR3 region has 12 residues. Per the germline V gene, CDR1 is GTSNPN and CDR2 is SVGIG (reference sequence).

This rearrangement joins TRBV11-2 to TRBJ2-1, with a possible D match to TRBD1 (5 bases). Trimming left V 5 bases short and J 9 bases short, with 20 bases between. The CDR3 extends over 15 amino acids. Germline CDR1 and CDR2: SGHAT and FQNNGV. In DNA, the CDR3 is TGTGCCAGCAGCCCCCAGGGTGGGCGATCTAGTGAGCAGTTCTTC. Its protein product is CASSPQGGRSSEQFF.